This T cell receptor (beta chain) appears in the sequencing data of a study of shared clonotypes between healthy human individuals. Study-wide background: With ages of 18 to 49, the donors were a couple of women and three men. Notes on the study in general: Having only a few donors restricted how much genetic and exposure-history diversity was captured. Non-shared clonotypes were found to have lower generation probabilities than the clonotypes that were shared by all four of the sorted-subset donors.

Terminally differentiated effector memory CD45RA+ cells were left out of the naive CD8 fraction, which was CD45RO-negative and positively selected for CCR7. This CDR3 spans 15 amino acids. V lost 6 bases to trimming and J lost 5 bases; unmatched junction nucleotides: 14. Germline lookup yields CDR1 GTSNPN and CDR2 SVGIG (reference sequence). In the case of this clone: Its specificity is unknown.

Genomic DNA (from each subset) was split evenly across several immunoSEQ plates. The table came from immunoSEQ multiplex PCR; TCRdb's copy has only in-frame clones and leaves some out. The table has about 2 million clones, around 96% seen once; the top ten hold around 1.2%. This sequence joins TRBV30 and TRBJ2-7; TRBD1 matches 9 bases. Sequenced sample: naive CD8+ T cells sorted from blood. This clonotype originated in a man younger than 35 in good health. The CDR3 coding sequence is TGTGCCTGTCAGTTCGGGACAGGGAGCGTCCACGAGCAGTACTTC. Amino acid sequence: CACQFGTGSVHEQYF.